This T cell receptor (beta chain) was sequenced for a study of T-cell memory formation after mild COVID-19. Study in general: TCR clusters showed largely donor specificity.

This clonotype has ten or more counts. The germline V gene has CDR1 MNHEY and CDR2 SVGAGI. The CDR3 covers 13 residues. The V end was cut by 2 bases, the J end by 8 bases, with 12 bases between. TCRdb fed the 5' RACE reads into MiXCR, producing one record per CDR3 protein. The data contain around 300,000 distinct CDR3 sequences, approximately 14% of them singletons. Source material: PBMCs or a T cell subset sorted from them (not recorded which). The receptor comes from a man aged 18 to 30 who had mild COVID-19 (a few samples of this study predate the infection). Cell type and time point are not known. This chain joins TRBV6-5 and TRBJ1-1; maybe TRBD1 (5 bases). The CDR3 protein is CASSYPPGHEAFF. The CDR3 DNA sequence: TGTGCCAGCAGTTACCCTCCAGGACACGAAGCTTTCTTT.